This TCR beta chain was sequenced in a study of OX40 agonist ivuxolimab in advanced cancers. As for the study more broadly: Ivuxolimab, which targeted the costimulatory receptor OX40 (CD134), was an agonistic, fully human IgG2 monoclonal antibody. Intravenous ivuxolimab was administered to patients every 2 weeks at six dose levels: 0.01, 0.1, 0.3, 1.5, 3 and 10 mg/kg. Of the approximately 53 patients in dose escalation, 19 had hepatocellular carcinoma, some 15 had melanoma, 9 had renal cell carcinoma and 9 had head and neck cancer. A male proportion of around 80% and a mean age of approximately 61 years, ranging from 23 to 79, were recorded for the dose-escalation cohort. Patients were allowed to have had prior anti-PD-1, anti-PD-L1 or anti-CTLA-4 therapy, and roughly 40% of the dose-escalation patients had previously received checkpoint inhibitors. Partial responses occurred in three dose-escalation patients: two with cutaneous melanoma and one with hepatocellular carcinoma. The point of sequencing TCRbeta in the periphery was to test whether ivuxolimab changed TCR sequence diversity and drove clonal T-cell expansion. The monotherapy dose-escalation portion (N = 52 patients) of the phase I ivuxolimab trial is reported in the paper. Broader findings and caveats from the paper: At doses of 0.1 to 3.0 mg/kg, clonal expansion of both CD4+ and CD8+ blood T cells was observed from baseline to week 6. On average, CD8+ T cells showed more expanded clones than CD4+ T cells after ivuxolimab. The antigen specificity of the peripheral T cells that underwent clonal expansion was not determined. Low levels of normalized T-cell clonal expansion were also seen in some patients who did not respond. In the 0.1-3.0 mg/kg groups, partial responders had among the lowest normalized peripheral clonal expansion, particularly in CD8+ T cells.

The CDR3 starts with the cysteine, ends with the phenylalanine, and has 17 residues. The kept DNA is CDR3 alone, 51 bases in frame from the first base. V lost 4 bases and J lost 2 bases; the stretch between them is 19 bases long. From a lookup of the germline V gene, CDR1 and CDR2 are MDHEN and SYDVKM. To sequence the TCRbeta CDR3 region, genomic DNA was isolated from the sorted cells. The immunoSEQ Assay was used for sequencing of TCRbeta CDR3 regions. Imported from immuneACCESS, the table was reduced by TCRdb to in-frame sequences with V and J called. These copies leave out some clones; in studies compared against another copy, an unresolved V gene accounts for under half, and the cause of the remainder is not known. The sample profile shows tens of thousands of clones; about four fifths of them were found once. The ten largest clones take up approximately 11% of the sample. This clone came up once. Its antigen remains undetermined. Base qualities are not at hand, and no much larger clone is one base apart.

The trial excluded patients who had a history of autoimmune disease or were on systemic immunosuppression. Peripheral blood for TCR sequencing was collected from all dose cohorts at baseline, on cycle 4 day 1, and on cycle 7 day 1. Samples came from an open-label, multicenter, first-in-human phase I dose-escalation trial of ivuxolimab. The trial enrolled adults with locally advanced or metastatic head and neck squamous cell, hepatocellular, melanoma or renal cell carcinoma. Before TCR sequencing, CD4+ T cells and CD8+ T cells from peripheral blood were sorted into separate populations. This receptor was taken from an adult with an advanced solid tumor such as melanoma, head and neck, liver or kidney cancer. The sample in question was CD4+ or CD8+ T cells sorted from blood, obtained in a trial of the OX40 agonist ivuxolimab. The chain was built from TRBV28 and TRBJ2-3; no D gene is confidently identified. The DNA sequence is as follows: TGTGCCAGCAGTTGGGCCCCTTTAGACTGGGACACAGATACGCAGTATTTT. Its protein is CASSWAPLDWDTDTQYF.